The source of this T cell receptor beta chain is a study of cytomegalovirus exposure and HLA in healthy donors. In the study overall: Ancestry clustering placed around 80% of a few hundred genotyped donors in the Caucasian-associated cluster.

PCR was performed using 60 Vbeta and 13 Jbeta primers. Authors' processing steps: Some 10 million shared chains were among the 80 million or so unique TCR beta chains that a later analysis counted. Here immunoSEQ multiplex PCR was the method, and the copy in TCRdb shows in-frame clones only, minus some. The D gene and trimming were derived from the DNA, and the V and J assignments and clone size from that table. The sample shows over 150,000 clones, approximately 80% of them seen only once. Note on this clone: Its antigen is as yet unknown.

Trimming took off 2 bases at V and 0 bases at J, with 6 bases between the two ends. CDR3 length: 14 residues. Per germline, CDR1 SGHDT and CDR2 YYEEEE. General study points: Investigators reported around 150 TCR beta chains as tied to cytomegalovirus. There were several of the most significant clusters that appeared linked to common viral pathogens in a later analysis.

The receptor's source is a man in his thirties or forties in good health and CMV-seropositive. Sample: PBMCs. The chain carries TRBV5-6 and TRBJ2-1; D gene ambiguous. In DNA form, the CDR3 reads TGTGCCAGCAGCTTAGTGAGCTCCTACAATGAGCAGTTCTTC. It is translated as CASSLVSSYNEQFF.